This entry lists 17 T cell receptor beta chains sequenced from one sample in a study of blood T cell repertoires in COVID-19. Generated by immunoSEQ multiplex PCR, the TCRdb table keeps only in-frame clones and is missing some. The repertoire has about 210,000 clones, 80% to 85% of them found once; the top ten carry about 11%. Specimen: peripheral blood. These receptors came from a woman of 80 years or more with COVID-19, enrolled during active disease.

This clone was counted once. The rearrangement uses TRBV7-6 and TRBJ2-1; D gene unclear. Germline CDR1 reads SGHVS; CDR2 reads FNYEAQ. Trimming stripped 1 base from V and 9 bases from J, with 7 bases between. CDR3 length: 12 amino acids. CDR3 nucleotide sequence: TGTGCCAGCAGCTTAGTTAACGGTGAGCAGTTCTTC. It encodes CASSLVNGEQFF.

The CDR3 region is CASSSVRGYNEQFF. CDR3 sequence (DNA): TGTGCCAGCAGTTCGGTACGGGGATACAATGAGCAGTTCTTC. The rearrangement links TRBV27 to TRBJ2-1, with D maybe TRBD2 (5 bases). The CDR3 length is 14 residues. Between the trimmed V and J ends, which lost 4 bases and 4 bases, there was a span of 11 bases. Per the germline V gene, CDR1 is MNHEY and CDR2 is SMNVEV (reference sequence).

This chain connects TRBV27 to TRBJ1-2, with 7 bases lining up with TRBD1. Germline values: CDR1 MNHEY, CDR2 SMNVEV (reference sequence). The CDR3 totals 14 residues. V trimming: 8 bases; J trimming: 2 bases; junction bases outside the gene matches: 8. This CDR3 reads CASGGRGQNYGYTF. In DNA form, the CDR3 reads TGTGCCAGCGGAGGCCGGGGACAGAACTATGGCTACACCTTC.

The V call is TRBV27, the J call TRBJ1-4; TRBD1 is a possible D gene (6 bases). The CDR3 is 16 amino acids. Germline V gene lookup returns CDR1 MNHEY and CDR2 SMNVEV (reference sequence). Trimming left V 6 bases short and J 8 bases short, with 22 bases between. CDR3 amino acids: CASRENGGLGGEKLFF. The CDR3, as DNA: TGTGCCAGCAGGGAGAACGGGGGCCTCGGGGGGGAAAAACTGTTTTTT.

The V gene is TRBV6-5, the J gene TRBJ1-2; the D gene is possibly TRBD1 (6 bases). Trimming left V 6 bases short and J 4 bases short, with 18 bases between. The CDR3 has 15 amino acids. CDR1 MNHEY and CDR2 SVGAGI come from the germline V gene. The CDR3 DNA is TGTGCCAGCAGAGATCCGGGAACAGGGTTCTATGGCTACACCTTC. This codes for CASRDPGTGFYGYTF.

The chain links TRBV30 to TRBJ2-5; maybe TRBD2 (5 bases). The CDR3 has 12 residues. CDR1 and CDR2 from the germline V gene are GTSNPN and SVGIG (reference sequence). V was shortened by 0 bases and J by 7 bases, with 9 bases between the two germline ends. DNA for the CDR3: TGTGCCTGGAGTGTATTCGGGGTGACCCAGTACTTC. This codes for CAWSVFGVTQYF.

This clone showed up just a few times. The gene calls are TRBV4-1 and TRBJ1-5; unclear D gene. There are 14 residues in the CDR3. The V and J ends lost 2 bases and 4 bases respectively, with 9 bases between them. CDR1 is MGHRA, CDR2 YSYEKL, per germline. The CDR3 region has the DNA TGCGCCAGCAGCCAAAAGAACGGGAATCAGCCCCAGCATTTT. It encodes CASSQKNGNQPQHF.

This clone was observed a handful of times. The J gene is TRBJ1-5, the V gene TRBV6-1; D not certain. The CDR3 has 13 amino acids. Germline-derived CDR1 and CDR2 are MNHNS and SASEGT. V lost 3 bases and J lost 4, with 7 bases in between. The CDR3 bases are TGTGCCAGCAGTGAGGAGCCTAATCAGCCCCAGCATTTT. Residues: CASSEEPNQPQHF.

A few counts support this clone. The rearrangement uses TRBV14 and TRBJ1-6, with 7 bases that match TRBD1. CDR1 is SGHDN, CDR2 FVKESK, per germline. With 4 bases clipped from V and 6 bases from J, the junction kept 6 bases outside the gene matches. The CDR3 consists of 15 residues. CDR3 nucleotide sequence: TGTGCCAGCAGCCTACAGGGGATTCGTAATTCACCCCTCCACTTT. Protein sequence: CASSLQGIRNSPLHF.

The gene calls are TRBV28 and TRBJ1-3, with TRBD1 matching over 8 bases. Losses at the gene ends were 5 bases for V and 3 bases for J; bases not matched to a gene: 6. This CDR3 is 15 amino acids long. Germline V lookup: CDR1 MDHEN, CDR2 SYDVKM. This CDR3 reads CASSTTGTGGNTIYF. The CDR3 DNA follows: TGTGCCAGCAGTACCACCGGGACAGGTGGAAACACCATATATTTT. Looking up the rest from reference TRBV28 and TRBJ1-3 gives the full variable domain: DVKVTQSSRYLVKRTGEKVFLECVQDMDHENMFWYRQDPGLGLRLIYFSYDVKMKEKGDIPEGYSVSREKKERFSLILESASTNQTSMYLCASSTTGTGGNTIYFGEGSWLTVV.

The CDR3 loop is CATSLGHVSYNEQFF. Written as DNA, the CDR3 is TGTGCCACCAGTCTGGGGCACGTCTCCTACAATGAGCAGTTCTTC. J is TRBJ2-1 and V is TRBV15; perhaps TRBD1 as D (5 bases). Germline V gene sequence: CDR1 LNHNV, CDR2 YYDKDF (reference sequence). V was shortened by 6 bases and J by 0 bases, with 12 bases between the two germline ends. The length of the CDR3 is 15 residues.

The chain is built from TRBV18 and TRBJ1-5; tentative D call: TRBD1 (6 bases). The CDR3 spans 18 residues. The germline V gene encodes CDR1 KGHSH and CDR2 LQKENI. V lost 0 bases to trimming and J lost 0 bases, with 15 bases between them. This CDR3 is CASSPPSGRGDSNQPQHF. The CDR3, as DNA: TGTGCCAGCTCACCACCTTCGGGCAGGGGAGATAGCAATCAGCCCCAGCATTTT. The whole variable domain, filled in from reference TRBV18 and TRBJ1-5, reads NAGVMQNPRHLVRRRGQEARLRCSPMKGHSHVYWYRQLPEEGLKFMVYLQKENIIDESGMPKERFSAEFPKEGPSILRIQQVVRGDSAAYFCASSPPSGRGDSNQPQHFGDGTRLSIL.

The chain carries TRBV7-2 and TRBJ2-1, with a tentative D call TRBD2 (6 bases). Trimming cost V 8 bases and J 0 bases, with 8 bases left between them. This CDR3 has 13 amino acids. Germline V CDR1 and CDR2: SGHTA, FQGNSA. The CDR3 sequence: CASSTSSYNEQFF. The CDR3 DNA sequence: TGTGCCAGCTCGACTAGCTCCTACAATGAGCAGTTCTTC.

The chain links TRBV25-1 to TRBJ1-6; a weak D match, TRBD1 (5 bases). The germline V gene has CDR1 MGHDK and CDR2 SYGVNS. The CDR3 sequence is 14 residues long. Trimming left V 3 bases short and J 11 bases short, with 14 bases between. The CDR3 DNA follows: TGTGCCAGCAGTGATGGGGGGAGACGAGCACCCCTCCACTTT. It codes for CASSDGGRRAPLHF. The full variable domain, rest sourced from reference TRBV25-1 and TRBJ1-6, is EADIYQTPRYLVIGTGKKITLECSQTMGHDKMYWYQQDPGMELHLIHYSYGVNSTEKGDLSSESTVSRIRTEHFPLTLESARPSHTSQYLCASSDGGRRAPLHFGNGTRLTVT.

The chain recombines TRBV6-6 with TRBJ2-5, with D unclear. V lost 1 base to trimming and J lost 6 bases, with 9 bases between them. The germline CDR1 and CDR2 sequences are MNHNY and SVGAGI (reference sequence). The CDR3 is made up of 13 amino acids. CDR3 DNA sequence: TGTGCCAGCAGTTACTTTGTAAAGCAGACCCAGTACTTC. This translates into CASSYFVKQTQYF.

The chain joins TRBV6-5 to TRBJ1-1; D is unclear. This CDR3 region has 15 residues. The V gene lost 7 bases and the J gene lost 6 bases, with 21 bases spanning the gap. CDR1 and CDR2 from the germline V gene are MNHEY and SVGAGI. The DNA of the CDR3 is TGTGCCAGCACCCCACCGGGAGGGAATATGGCTGAAGCTTTCTTT. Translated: CASTPPGGNMAEAFF.

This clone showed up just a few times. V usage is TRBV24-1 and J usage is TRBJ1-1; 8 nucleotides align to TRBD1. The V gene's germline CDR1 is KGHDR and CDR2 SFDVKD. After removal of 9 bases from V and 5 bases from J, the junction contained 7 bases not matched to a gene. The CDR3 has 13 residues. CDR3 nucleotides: TGTGCCACCTCCCAGGGGGCTCGGACTGAAGCTTTCTTT. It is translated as CATSQGARTEAFF.